The next 8 T cell receptor beta chains were all read from a single sample in a study of T cell responses to AZD1222 COVID-19 vaccine. TCRdb's copy holds only in-frame clones and misses some; the assay was immunoSEQ multiplex PCR. The table lists roughly 200,000 clones, approximately 93% of them singletons. Source: peripheral blood, taken 28 days after the second AZD1222 dose. The receptors were sampled from an adult who received the AZD1222 COVID-19 vaccine.

The rearrangement joins TRBV7-6 to TRBJ2-7, with 8 bases aligning to TRBD1. Germline CDR1 reads SGHVS; CDR2 reads FNYEAQ. The CDR3 totals 15 residues. J was trimmed by 3 bases and V by 0 bases; bases with no gene match: 4. CDR3 sequence reads: CASSLALGQGYEQYF. The CDR3 DNA follows: TGTGCCAGCAGCTTAGCGTTAGGACAGGGCTACGAGCAGTACTTC. The whole variable domain, remainder taken from reference TRBV7-6 and TRBJ2-7, is GAGVSQSPRYKVTKRGQDVALRCDPISGHVSLYWYRQALGQGPEFLTYFNYEAQQDKSGLPNDRFSAERPEGSISTLTIQRTEQRDSAMYRCASSLALGQGYEQYFGPGTRLTVT.

V gene TRBV25-1 combines with J gene TRBJ1-2; 7 bases align to TRBD1. Per germline, CDR1 MGHDK and CDR2 SYGVNS. V lost 2 bases to trimming and J lost 8 bases; unmatched junction nucleotides: 8. The CDR3 sequence is 14 residues long. The CDR3 sequence is CASSEAGTAFGYTF. The CDR3 DNA is TGTGCCAGCAGTGAAGCCGGGACAGCGTTCGGCTACACCTTC.

This chain joins TRBV6-4 and TRBJ2-3; perhaps TRBD1 as D (5 bases). This CDR3 is built from 13 residues. In germline, CDR1 is MRHNA, CDR2 SNTAGT. With 3 bases removed from V and 5 bases from J, the gap between germline ends came to 9 bases. CDR3 sequence (DNA): TGTGCCAGCAGTGAAGGGGCTGGAGATACGCAGTATTTT. Its translation is CASSEGAGDTQYF.

To note about this clone: Other nucleotide sequences in the sample specify the same CDR3. This sequence joins TRBV5-6 and TRBJ1-5; 9 bases are a match to TRBD1. This CDR3 has 15 amino acids. Germline assignment: CDR1 SGHDT and CDR2 YYEEEE. Trimming took 4 bases from V and 5 from J; bases not matched to a gene: 7. The CDR3 sequence is CASSRRDRVHQPQHF. The CDR3 DNA reads as TGTGCCAGCAGCCGCCGGGACAGGGTCCATCAGCCCCAGCATTTT.

The V call is TRBV19, the J call TRBJ1-1, with D possibly matching TRBD1 (5 bases). CDR3 length equals 16 residues. Trimming took 6 bases from V and 0 from J, leaving 17 bases between them. From germline, CDR1 is LNHDA and CDR2 SQIVND (reference sequence). DNA of the CDR3: TGTGCCAGTAGGACCCGCGGGGGTGGGGTGAACACTGAAGCTTTCTTT. Amino acid sequence: CASRTRGGGVNTEAFF.

The gene calls are TRBV5-5 and TRBJ2-3; D unresolved. The CDR3 length is 14 residues. Germline V lookup: CDR1 SGHKS, CDR2 YYEKEE (reference sequence). The germline V and J ends were trimmed by 0 bases and 1 base, with 6 bases remaining between them. The CDR3, as DNA: TGTGCCAGCAGCTTGGAAAGGGGCACAGATACGCAGTATTTT. It codes for CASSLERGTDTQYF.

This clone has only one observation. The chain carries TRBV7-9 and TRBJ2-1, with D possibly being TRBD2 (5 bases). This CDR3 region has 15 residues. Between the trimmed V and J ends, which lost 5 bases and 1 base, there was a span of 12 bases. The germline V gene encodes CDR1 SEHNR and CDR2 FQNEAQ (reference sequence). CDR3 sequence: CASSLRRRSYNEQFF. The CDR3 DNA is TGTGCCAGCAGCCTCCGGAGGCGATCCTACAATGAGCAGTTCTTC. Full variable domain (outside the CDR3, taken from reference TRBV7-9 and TRBJ2-1): DTGVSQNPRHKITKRGQNVTFRCDPISEHNRLYWYRQTLGQGPEFLTYFQNEAQLEKSRLLSDRFSAERPKGSFSTLEIQRTEQGDSAMYLCASSLRRRSYNEQFFGPGTRLTVL.

The chain carries TRBV15 and TRBJ1-5, with D possibly TRBD1 on 5 matching bases. In germline, CDR1 is LNHNV, CDR2 YYDKDF (reference sequence). CDR3 size: 15 residues. The ends were cut back, 5 bases at V and 7 bases at J, with 18 bases in the middle. CDR3 nucleotides: TGTGCCACCAGCTCAGCACCGGCAGGGAAGCAGCCCCAGCATTTT. Amino acid sequence: CATSSAPAGKQPQHF.